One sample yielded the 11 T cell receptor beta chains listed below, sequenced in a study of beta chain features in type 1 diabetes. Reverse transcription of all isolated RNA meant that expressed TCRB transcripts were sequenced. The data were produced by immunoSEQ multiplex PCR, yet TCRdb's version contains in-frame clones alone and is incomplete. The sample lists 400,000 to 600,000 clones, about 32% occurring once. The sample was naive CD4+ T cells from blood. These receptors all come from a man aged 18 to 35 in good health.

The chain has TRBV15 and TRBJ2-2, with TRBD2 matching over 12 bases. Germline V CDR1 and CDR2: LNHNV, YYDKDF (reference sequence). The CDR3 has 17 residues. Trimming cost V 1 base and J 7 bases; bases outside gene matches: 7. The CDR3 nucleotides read TGTGCCACCAGCAGAGCCCTAGCGGGAGGGCCTGGCGGGGAGCTGTTTTTT. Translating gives CATSRALAGGPGGELFF.

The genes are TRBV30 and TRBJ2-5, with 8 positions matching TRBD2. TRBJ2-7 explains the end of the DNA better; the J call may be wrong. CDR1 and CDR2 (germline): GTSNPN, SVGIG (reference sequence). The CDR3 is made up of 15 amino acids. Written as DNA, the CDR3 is TGTGCCTGGAGTGTCCTTAGCGGGGAAACCTACGAGCAGTACTTC. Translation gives CAWSVLSGETYEQYF.

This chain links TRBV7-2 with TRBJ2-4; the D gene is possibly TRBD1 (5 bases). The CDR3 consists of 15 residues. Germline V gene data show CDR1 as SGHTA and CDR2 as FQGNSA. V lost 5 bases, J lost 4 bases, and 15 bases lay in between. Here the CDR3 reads CASSPGQPGKNIQYF. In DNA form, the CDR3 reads TGTGCCAGCAGCCCCGGACAACCCGGGAAAAACATTCAGTACTTC.

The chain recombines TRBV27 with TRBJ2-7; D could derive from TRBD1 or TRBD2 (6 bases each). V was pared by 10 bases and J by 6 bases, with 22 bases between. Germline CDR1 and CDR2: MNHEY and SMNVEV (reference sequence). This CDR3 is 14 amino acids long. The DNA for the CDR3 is TGTGCCACTCGGGAAAGAAGGGGGGCTGGCGAGCAGTACTTC. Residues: CATRERRGAGEQYF.

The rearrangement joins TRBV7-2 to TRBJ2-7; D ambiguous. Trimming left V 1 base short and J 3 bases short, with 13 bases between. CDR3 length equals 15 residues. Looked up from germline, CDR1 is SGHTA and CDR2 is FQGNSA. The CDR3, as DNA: TGTGCCAGCAGCTTAGTCCCGGTACAGAACTACGAGCAGTACTTC. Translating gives CASSLVPVQNYEQYF. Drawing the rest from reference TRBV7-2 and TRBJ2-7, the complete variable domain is GAGVSQSPSNKVTEKGKDVELRCDPISGHTALYWYRQSLGQGLEFLIYFQGNSAPDKSGLPSDRFSAERTGGSVSTLTIQRTQQEDSAVYLCASSLVPVQNYEQYFGPGTRLTVT.

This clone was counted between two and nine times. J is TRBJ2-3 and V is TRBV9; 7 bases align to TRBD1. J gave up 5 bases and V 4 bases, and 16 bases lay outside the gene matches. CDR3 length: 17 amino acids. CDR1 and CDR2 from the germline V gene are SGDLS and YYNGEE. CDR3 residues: CASSPEVTGQSLDTQYF. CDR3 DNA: TGTGCCAGCAGCCCAGAGGTAACGGGACAGTCCCTAGATACGCAGTATTTT.

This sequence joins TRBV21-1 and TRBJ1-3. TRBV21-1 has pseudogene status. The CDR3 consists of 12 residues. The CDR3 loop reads CASPVTGNTIYF. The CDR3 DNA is TGTGCCAGCCCGGTAACTGGAAACACCATATATTTT.

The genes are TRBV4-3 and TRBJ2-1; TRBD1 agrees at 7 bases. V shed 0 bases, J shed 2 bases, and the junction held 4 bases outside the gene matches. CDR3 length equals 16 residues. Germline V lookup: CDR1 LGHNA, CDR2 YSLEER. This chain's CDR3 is CASSQESRGTYNEQFF. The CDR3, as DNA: TGCGCCAGCAGCCAAGAGAGCAGGGGGACCTACAATGAGCAGTTCTTC.

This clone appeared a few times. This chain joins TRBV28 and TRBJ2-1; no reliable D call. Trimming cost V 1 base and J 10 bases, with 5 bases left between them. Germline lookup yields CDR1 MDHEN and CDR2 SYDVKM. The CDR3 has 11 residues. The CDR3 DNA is TGTGCCAGCAGTTTATTGGCAGAGCAGTTCTTC. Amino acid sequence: CASSLLAEQFF. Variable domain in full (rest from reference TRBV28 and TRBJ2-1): DVKVTQSSRYLVKRTGEKVFLECVQDMDHENMFWYRQDPGLGLRLIYFSYDVKMKEKGDIPEGYSVSREKKERFSLILESASTNQTSMYLCASSLLAEQFFGPGTRLTVL.

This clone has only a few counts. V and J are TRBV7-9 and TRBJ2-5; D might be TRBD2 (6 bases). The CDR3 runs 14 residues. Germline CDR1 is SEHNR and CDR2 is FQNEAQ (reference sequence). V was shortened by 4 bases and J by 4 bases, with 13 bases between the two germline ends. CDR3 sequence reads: CASSSLMGGETQYF. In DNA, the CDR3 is TGTGCCAGCAGCTCCCTGATGGGAGGAGAGACCCAGTACTTC.

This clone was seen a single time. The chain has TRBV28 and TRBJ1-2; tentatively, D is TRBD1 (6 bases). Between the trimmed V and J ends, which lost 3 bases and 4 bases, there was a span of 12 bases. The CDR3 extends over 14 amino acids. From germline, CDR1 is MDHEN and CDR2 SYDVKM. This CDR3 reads CASSLRQGPYGYTF. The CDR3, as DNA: TGTGCCAGCAGTTTGAGGCAGGGGCCCTATGGCTACACCTTC.